This TCR beta chain was captured by sequencing in a study of cytomegalovirus exposure and HLA in healthy donors. General observations from the study: The authors confirmed in vitro that three CMV-associated chains were specific for CMV antigens. Most TCR sequences showed up rarely, but some public TCRs showed up in many donors. Reports indicated that the classifier achieved high specificity and sensitivity in diagnosing cytomegalovirus status.

As concerns this clone: The antigen is undetermined.

There are 20 residues in the CDR3. Per germline, CDR1 MNHEY and CDR2 SMNVEV (reference sequence). The V segment lost 1 base and the J segment 12 bases; nucleotides outside the gene matches: 20. The data were produced by immunoSEQ multiplex PCR, yet TCRdb's version contains in-frame clones alone and is incomplete. The sample contains more than 110,000 clones, less than 95% of which appear only once. The V call is TRBV27, the J call TRBJ2-1; 14 positions agree with TRBD2. The clonotype was recovered from a man younger than 35 in good health and CMV-seropositive. Specimen: PBMCs. CDR3 protein: CASSLFGTSGSILEGIGQFF. The CDR3, as DNA: TGTGCCAGCAGTTTATTTGGGACTAGCGGGAGCATCCTAGAGGGTATTGGGCAGTTCTTC.